The rows below give T cell receptor beta chains drawn from one sample of a study of blood T cell repertoires in COVID-19. The repertoire was sequenced with immunoSEQ multiplex PCR; TCRdb's copy has only in-frame clones and lacks some. The sample contains about 190,000 clones, 84% of which appear only once. Material: peripheral blood. These receptors came from a human donor in a cohort sampled during active COVID-19. CDR3s include the opening cysteine and the closing phenylalanine or tryptophan. D genes are given only for firm matches. The size entry is marked missing in some rows and otherwise reads once, few, many or a size class.

j_call: TRBJ1-1
clone_size: NA
v_call: TRBV24-1
d_call: NA
cdr3_aa: CATTGSRSPGGNTEAFF
cdr3_nt: TGTGCCACCACGGGCAGTAGAAGCCCCGGGGGGAACACTGAAGCTTTCTTT

j_call: TRBJ2-2
clone_size: NA
v_call: TRBV5-1
d_call: NA
cdr3_aa: CASSRNRVMNTGELFF
cdr3_nt: TGCGCCAGCAGCCGGAACAGGGTGATGAACACCGGGGAGCTGTTTTTT

j_call: TRBJ1-2
clone_size: NA
v_call: TRBV5-5
d_call: NA
cdr3_aa: CASSLEGAGSYGYTF
cdr3_nt: TGTGCCAGCAGCTTGGAGGGAGCCGGATCCTATGGCTACACCTTC

j_call: TRBJ1-2
clone_size: NA
v_call: TRBV9
d_call: NA
cdr3_aa: CASSPDSKDGYTF
cdr3_nt: TGTGCCAGCAGCCCCGACTCGAAGGATGGCTACACCTTC

j_call: TRBJ2-3
clone_size: NA
v_call: TRBV28
d_call: NA
cdr3_aa: CASSLRLGGPDTQYF
cdr3_nt: TGTGCCAGCAGTTTACGACTAGGAGGTCCAGATACGCAGTATTTT

j_call: TRBJ2-1
clone_size: NA
v_call: TRBV28
d_call: TRBD1
cdr3_aa: CASRSTGGDEQFF
cdr3_nt: TGTGCCAGCAGGTCAACAGGGGGCGATGAGCAGTTCTTC

j_call: TRBJ1-2
clone_size: NA
v_call: TRBV7-9
d_call: TRBD1
cdr3_aa: CASSPQGANGYTF
cdr3_nt: TGTGCCAGCAGCCCACAGGGGGCGAATGGCTACACCTTC

j_call: TRBJ2-3
clone_size: NA
v_call: TRBV5-1
d_call: TRBD2
cdr3_aa: CASASGGTDTQYF
cdr3_nt: TGCGCCAGTGCTAGCGGGGGAACAGATACGCAGTATTTT

j_call: TRBJ2-7
clone_size: NA
v_call: TRBV28
d_call: NA
cdr3_aa: CASSPLVVWRIYEQYF
cdr3_nt: TGTGCCAGCAGCCCCCTAGTTGTGTGGAGAATATACGAGCAGTACTTC

j_call: TRBJ1-2
clone_size: few
v_call: TRBV6-4
d_call: NA
cdr3_aa: CASSEGNYGYTF
cdr3_nt: TGTGCCAGCAGTGAGGGTAACTACGGCTACACCTTC

j_call: TRBJ1-6
clone_size: NA
v_call: TRBV4-1
d_call: NA
cdr3_aa: CASSHREASSYNSPLHF
cdr3_nt: TGCGCCAGCAGCCACCGCGAGGCCTCCTCCTATAATTCACCCCTCCACTTT

j_call: TRBJ2-2
clone_size: NA
v_call: TRBV7-9
d_call: NA
cdr3_aa: CASSFGRNTGELFF
cdr3_nt: TGTGCCAGCAGCTTCGGGAGGAACACCGGGGAGCTGTTTTTT

j_call: TRBJ1-4
clone_size: once
v_call: TRBV6-5
d_call: NA
cdr3_aa: CASISTDTNEKLFF
cdr3_nt: TGTGCCAGCATATCGACAGACACTAATGAAAAACTGTTTTTT

j_call: TRBJ2-5
clone_size: NA
v_call: TRBV2
d_call: NA
cdr3_aa: CASHPRVIFETQYF
cdr3_nt: TGTGCCAGCCACCCCCGGGTGATTTTCGAGACCCAGTACTTC

j_call: TRBJ1-1
clone_size: NA
v_call: TRBV6-6
d_call: TRBD1
cdr3_aa: CASSYSSGQDKAFF
cdr3_nt: TGTGCCAGCAGTTACTCATCCGGACAGGATAAAGCTTTCTTT

j_call: TRBJ1-1
clone_size: once
v_call: TRBV5-1
d_call: NA
cdr3_aa: CASSAVGGNTEAFF
cdr3_nt: TGCGCCAGCAGCGCTGTAGGGGGTAACACTGAAGCTTTCTTT